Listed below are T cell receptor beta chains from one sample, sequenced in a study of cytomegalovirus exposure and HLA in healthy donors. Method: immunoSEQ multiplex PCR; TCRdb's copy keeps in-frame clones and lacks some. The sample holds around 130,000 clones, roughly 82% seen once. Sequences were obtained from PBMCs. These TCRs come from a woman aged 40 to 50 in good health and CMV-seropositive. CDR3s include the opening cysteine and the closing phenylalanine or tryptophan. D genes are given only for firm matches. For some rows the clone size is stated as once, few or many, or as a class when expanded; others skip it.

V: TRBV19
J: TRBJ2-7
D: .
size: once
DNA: TGTGCCAGTAGTGTTTCAGGGATCTACGAGCAGTACTTC
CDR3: CASSVSGIYEQYF

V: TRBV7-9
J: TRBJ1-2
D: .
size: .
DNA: TGTTCCAGCAGCTCGCAGAACTATGGCTACACCTTC
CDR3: CSSSSQNYGYTF

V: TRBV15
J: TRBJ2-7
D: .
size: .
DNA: TGTGCCACCAGCAGAGTCTCGGTAGCCGAAGAGCAGTACTTC
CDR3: CATSRVSVAEEQYF

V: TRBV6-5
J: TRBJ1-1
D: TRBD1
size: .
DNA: TGTGCCAGCGGGGACAGGGAGAACACTGAAGCTTTCTTT
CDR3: CASGDRENTEAFF

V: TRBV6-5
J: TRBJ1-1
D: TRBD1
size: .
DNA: TGTGCCAGCGCCCGGCGTCAGGGGGCGGCTTTCTTT
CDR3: CASARRQGAAFF

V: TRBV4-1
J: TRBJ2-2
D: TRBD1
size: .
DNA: TGCGCCAGCAGCCATCATACAGGGGTTCGGAACACCGGGGAGCTGTTTTTT
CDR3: CASSHHTGVRNTGELFF

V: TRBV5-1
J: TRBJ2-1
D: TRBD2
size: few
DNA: TGCGCCAGCAGCCCCGATCCCCCGGGACTAGCGTCCTACAATGAGCAGTTCTTC
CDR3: CASSPDPPGLASYNEQFF

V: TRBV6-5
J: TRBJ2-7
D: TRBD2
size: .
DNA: TGTGCCAGCAGTCGACTAGCGGGAGCATCCTACGAGCAGTACTTC
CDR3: CASSRLAGASYEQYF

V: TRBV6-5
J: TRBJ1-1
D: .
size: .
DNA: TGTGCCAGCGGCCGAGACGGGGTGATGAACACTGAAGCTTTCTTT
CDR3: CASGRDGVMNTEAFF

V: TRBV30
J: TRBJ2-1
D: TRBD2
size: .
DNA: TGTGCACTAGCGGAGGTTAGCTCCTACAATGAGCAGTTCTTC
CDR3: CALAEVSSYNEQFF

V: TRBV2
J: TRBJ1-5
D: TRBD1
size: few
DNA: TGTGCCAGCAGTGACCGGGGGACAGGGCAGCCCCAGCATTTT
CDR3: CASSDRGTGQPQHF

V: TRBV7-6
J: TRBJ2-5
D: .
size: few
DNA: TGTGCCAGCAGCTTAGTGCCGGGTAGAGAGACCCAGTACTTC
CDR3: CASSLVPGRETQYF

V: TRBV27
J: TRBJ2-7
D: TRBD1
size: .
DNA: TGTGCCAGCAGTTCCCCCAGCAAGACAGGGTTGTGGGAGCAGTACTTC
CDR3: CASSSPSKTGLWEQYF

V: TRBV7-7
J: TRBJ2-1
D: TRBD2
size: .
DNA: TGTGCTAGCAGCTTAGGGCTAGCGGGGAACAATGAGCAGTTCTTC
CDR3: CASSLGLAGNNEQFF

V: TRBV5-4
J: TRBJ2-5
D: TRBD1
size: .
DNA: TGTGCCAGCAGCTTACAGGGGGCTGGAGAGACCCAGTACTTC
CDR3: CASSLQGAGETQYF

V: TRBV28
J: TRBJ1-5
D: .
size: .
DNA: TGTGCCAGCACCCAGAGGGGAGGGGGGGGCAATCAGCCCCAGCATTTT
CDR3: CASTQRGGGGNQPQHF

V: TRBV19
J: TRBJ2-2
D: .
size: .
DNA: TGTGCCAGTAGTTTGGTCGGGAACACCGGGGAGCTGTTTTTT
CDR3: CASSLVGNTGELFF

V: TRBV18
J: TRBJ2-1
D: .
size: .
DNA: TGTGCCAGCTCACCGGAGAAGCGGATGAGCTCCTACAATGAGCAGTTCTTC
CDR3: CASSPEKRMSSYNEQFF

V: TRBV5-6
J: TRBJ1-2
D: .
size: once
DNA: TGTGCCAGCCGACTAACGGATGGCTACACCTTC
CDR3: CASRLTDGYTF

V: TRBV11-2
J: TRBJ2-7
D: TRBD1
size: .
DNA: TGTGCCAGCAGCTTAGGACAGGGCGAGCAGTACTTC
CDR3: CASSLGQGEQYF

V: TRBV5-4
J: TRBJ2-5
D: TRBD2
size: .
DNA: TGTGCCAGCAGCATCGCCGGGACTAGTGTGGAGACCCAGTACTTC
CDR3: CASSIAGTSVETQYF

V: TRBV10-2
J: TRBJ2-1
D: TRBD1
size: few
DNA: TGCGCCAGCAGTGAGTCGAAGGGGGCTTTATACAATGAGCAGTTCTTC
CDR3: CASSESKGALYNEQFF

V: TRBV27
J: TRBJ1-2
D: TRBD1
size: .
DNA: TGTGCCAGCAGTTTTACAGGGGACTATGGCTACACCTTC
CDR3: CASSFTGDYGYTF

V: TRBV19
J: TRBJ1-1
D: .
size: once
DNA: TGTGCCAGTAGTATTGCGGGGACGAGCGCTGAAGCTTTCTTT
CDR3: CASSIAGTSAEAFF

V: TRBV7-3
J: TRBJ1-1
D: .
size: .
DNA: TGTGCCAGCAGCTCAGGAGGGAACACTGAAGCTTTCTTT
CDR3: CASSSGGNTEAFF

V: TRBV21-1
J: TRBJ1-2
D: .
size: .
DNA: TGTGCCAGCAACCAGAGGGGGGACAGGGGTTATGGCTACACCTTC
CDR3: CASNQRGDRGYGYTF

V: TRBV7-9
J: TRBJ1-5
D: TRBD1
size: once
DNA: TGTGCCAGCAGCCCGGACAGGGGAGATCAGCCCCAGCATTTT
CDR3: CASSPDRGDQPQHF

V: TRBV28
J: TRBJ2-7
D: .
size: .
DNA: TGTGCCAGCAGTTGGGGGCCCTACGAGCAGTACTTC
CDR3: CASSWGPYEQYF

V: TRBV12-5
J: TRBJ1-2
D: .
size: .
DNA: TGTGCTCGCGGAGGACCTGGCTATGGCTACACCTTC
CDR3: CARGGPGYGYTF

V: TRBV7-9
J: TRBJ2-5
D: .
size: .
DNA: TGTGCCAGCAGCCTTAGGGACAAGGGCTGGGACCAAGAGACCCAGTACTTC
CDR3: CASSLRDKGWDQETQYF

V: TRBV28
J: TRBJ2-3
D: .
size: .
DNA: TGTGCCAGCAGTCTAATCCCCTCCACAGATACGCAGTATTTT
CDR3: CASSLIPSTDTQYF

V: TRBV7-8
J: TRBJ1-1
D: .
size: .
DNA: TGTGCCAGCAGCTTAGTGAAAGAGGAAGCTTTCTTT
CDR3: CASSLVKEEAFF

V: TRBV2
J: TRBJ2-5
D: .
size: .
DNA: TGTGCCAGCAGGAAACAGGGAAGGGAGACCCAGTACTTC
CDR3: CASRKQGRETQYF

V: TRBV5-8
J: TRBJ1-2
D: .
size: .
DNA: TGTGCCAGCAGCTTCTCCGGGACTACAACGCGGGGCTACACCTTC
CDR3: CASSFSGTTTRGYTF

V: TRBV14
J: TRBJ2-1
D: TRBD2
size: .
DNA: TGTGCCAGCAGTCTGACTAGCGGGAGGGCCGGTGAGCAGTTCTTC
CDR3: CASSLTSGRAGEQFF

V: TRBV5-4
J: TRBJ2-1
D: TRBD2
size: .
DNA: TGTGCCAGCAGCCCGGTGGGCGGGGGGGCATCCTACAATGAGCAGTTCTTC
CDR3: CASSPVGGGASYNEQFF

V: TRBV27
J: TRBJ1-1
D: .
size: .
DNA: TGTGCCAGCAGTTCCCTGAGAGTTGAGACTGAAGCTTTCTTT
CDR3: CASSSLRVETEAFF

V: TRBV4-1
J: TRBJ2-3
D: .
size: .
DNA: TGCGCCAGCAGCCAAGCGGAGGCAACCCTGCATTTAGATACGCAGTATTTT
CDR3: CASSQAEATLHLDTQYF

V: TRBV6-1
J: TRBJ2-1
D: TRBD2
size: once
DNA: TGTGCCAGCCAACTGACTAGCGGATCCTACAATGAGCAGTTCTTC
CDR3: CASQLTSGSYNEQFF

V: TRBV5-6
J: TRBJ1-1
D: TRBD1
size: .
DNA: TGTGCCAGCAGCTTAATCGGGACAGCAAACTTGGGGGTTAAAGCTTTCTTT
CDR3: CASSLIGTANLGVKAFF

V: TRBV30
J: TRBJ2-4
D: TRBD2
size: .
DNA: TGTGCCTGGATGAATGCGGGAGGGGCCAAAAACATTCAGTACTTC
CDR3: CAWMNAGGAKNIQYF

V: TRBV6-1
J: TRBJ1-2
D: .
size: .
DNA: TGTGCCAGCAGACCCACTGATCCGGGAGGCGGAGGCTACACCTTC
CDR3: CASRPTDPGGGGYTF

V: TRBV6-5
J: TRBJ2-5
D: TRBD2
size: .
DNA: TGTGCCAGCAGTTATGGGGGGGAAGAGACCCAGTACTTC
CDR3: CASSYGGEETQYF

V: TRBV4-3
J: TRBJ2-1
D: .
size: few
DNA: TGCGCCAGCAGCCTTCGGACAGTGAGTAACTCCTACAATGAGCAGTTCTTC
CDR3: CASSLRTVSNSYNEQFF

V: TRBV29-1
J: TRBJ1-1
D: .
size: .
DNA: TGCAGCGTCAGACAGGTGAACACTGAAGCTTTCTTT
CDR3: CSVRQVNTEAFF

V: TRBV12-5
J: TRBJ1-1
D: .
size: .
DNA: TGTGCTAGTGGTTTGATCCGACAGGCCCTGAACACTGAAGCTTTCTTT
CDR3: CASGLIRQALNTEAFF

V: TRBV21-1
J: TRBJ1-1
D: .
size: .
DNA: TGTGCCAGCAGCAAAGAGGACTCCCTCACCCCTCAAAACACTGAAGCTTTCTTT
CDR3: CASSKEDSLTPQNTEAFF

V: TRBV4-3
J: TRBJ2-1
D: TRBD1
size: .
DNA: TGCGCCAGCAGCCAGGAGACAGGGTCTAATGAGCAGTTCTTC
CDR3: CASSQETGSNEQFF

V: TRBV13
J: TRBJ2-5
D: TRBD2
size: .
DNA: TGTGCCAGCAGCTTAGTAGGGGGCGCGGGAGGGGAGACCCAGTACTTC
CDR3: CASSLVGGAGGETQYF

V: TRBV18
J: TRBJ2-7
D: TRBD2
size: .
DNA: TGTGCCAGCTCTCCAGTAGCGGGTCCGAACGAGCAGTACTTC
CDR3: CASSPVAGPNEQYF

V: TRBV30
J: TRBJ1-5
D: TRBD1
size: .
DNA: TGTGCCTGGTCGAGGAGCCATACAGGGGGAAATCAGCCCCAGCATTTT
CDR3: CAWSRSHTGGNQPQHF

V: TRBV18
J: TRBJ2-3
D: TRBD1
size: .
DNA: TGTGCCAGCTCACCACCCGGGACAGGGGGCGCAGATACGCAGTATTTT
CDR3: CASSPPGTGGADTQYF